These 10 T cell receptor beta chains came from one sample sequenced in a study of TIL therapy for anti-PD-1-resistant metastatic lung cancer. Sequencing used immunoSEQ v3. TCRdb's copy holds only in-frame clones and misses some; the assay was immunoSEQ multiplex PCR. The data contain approximately 87,000 clones, less than 70% of them seen just once; the ten biggest clones take up 10% to 11%. Time point denoted: pre-treatment sample, taken before nivolumab and TIL therapy. Most excised metastases sampled were pleural nodules or supraclavicular lymph nodes. This specimen consisted of tumor tissue, obtained at baseline. Receptors were obtained from a person between 25 and 79 years old with non-small cell lung cancer.

This clone was seen only a few times. The rearrangement links TRBV28 to TRBJ1-2; D not resolved. Germline loops: CDR1 MDHEN, CDR2 SYDVKM. The CDR3 covers 13 residues. Deletions cut 3 bases from V and 2 bases from J, with 7 bases between. The CDR3 loop is CASSFGTNYGYTF. The CDR3 region has the DNA TGTGCCAGCAGTTTCGGCACGAACTATGGCTACACCTTC.

About this clone: This sample also contains other DNA sequences that code for the same CDR3. The chain joins TRBV28 to TRBJ1-2, with no clear D. Deletions cut 6 bases from V and 3 bases from J, with 2 bases between. The CDR3 spans 10 residues. CDR1 is MDHEN and CDR2 is SYDVKM in the germline V gene. The CDR3 protein is CASSDYGYTF. DNA for the CDR3: TGTGCCAGCAGCGACTATGGCTACACCTTC.

This clone was observed a few times. V is TRBV11-1 and J is TRBJ2-3; D tentatively fits TRBD1 or TRBD2 (5 bases each). Per the germline V gene, CDR1 is SGHAT and CDR2 is FQDESV (reference sequence). CDR3 size: 16 residues. With 5 bases removed from V and 0 bases from J, the gap between germline ends came to 15 bases. CDR3 residues: CASSTDGTLSTDTQYF. CDR3 coding DNA: TGTGCCAGCAGCACAGACGGGACCCTGAGCACAGATACGCAGTATTTT.

The chain joins TRBV24-1 to TRBJ1-2; D remains ambiguous. Germline V lookup: CDR1 KGHDR, CDR2 SFDVKD. The CDR3 runs to 15 residues. Trimming removed 3 bases from V and 1 base from J, with 11 bases in between. The CDR3: CATSDPRTDNYGYTF. CDR3 nucleotides: TGTGCCACCAGTGATCCTAGGACGGATAACTATGGCTACACCTTC.

This clone was seen ten or more times. This chain links TRBV7-2 with TRBJ1-3; 7 nucleotides align to TRBD1. Germline-derived CDR1 and CDR2 are SGHTA and FQGNSA. The length of the CDR3 is 16 residues. Trimming took 3 bases from V and 0 from J; bases not matched to a gene: 5. For the CDR3, the DNA is TGTGCCAGCAGCTTCGCAGGGGGTGACTCTGGAAACACCATATATTTT. This sequence encodes CASSFAGGDSGNTIYF. The full variable domain, with the rest looked up from reference TRBV7-2 and TRBJ1-3, is GAGVSQSPSNKVTEKGKDVELRCDPISGHTALYWYRQSLGQGLEFLIYFQGNSAPDKSGLPSDRFSAERTGGSVSTLTIQRTQQEDSAVYLCASSFAGGDSGNTIYFGEGSWLTVV.

This chain joins TRBV19 and TRBJ1-4; D not certain. The CDR3 is 14 amino acids. Germline assignment: CDR1 LNHDA and CDR2 SQIVND (reference sequence). Trimming pared 7 bases from V and 0 bases from J, leaving 9 bases between. The CDR3 sequence: CASKRRATNEKLFF. The CDR3 DNA is TGTGCCAGTAAGCGTCGGGCAACTAATGAAAAACTGTTTTTT.

This sequence joins TRBV6-4 and TRBJ2-1, with 9 positions matching TRBD2. Trimming cost V 3 bases and J 1 base; bases outside gene matches: 4. Germline V gene sequence: CDR1 MRHNA, CDR2 SNTAGT. This CDR3 spans 16 amino acids. DNA of the CDR3: TGTGCCAGCAGTGATCATAGCGGGAGTTCCTACAATGAGCAGTTCTTC. Translated: CASSDHSGSSYNEQFF.

The sample holds a few counts of this clone. The CDR3 spells CASSPLNREEQYF. The CDR3 nucleotides are TGTGCCAGCTCACCGCTAAATAGGGAGGAGCAGTACTTC. The chain carries TRBV18 and TRBJ2-7; maybe TRBD2 (5 bases). The germline CDR1 and CDR2 sequences are KGHSH and LQKENI. This CDR3 comprises 13 residues. Trimming stripped 3 bases from V and 7 bases from J, with 13 bases between.

This rearrangement joins TRBV9 to TRBJ2-6, with D perhaps matching TRBD1 (6 bases). V lost 0 bases, J lost 0 bases, and 16 bases lay in between. Germline V gene lookup returns CDR1 SGDLS and CDR2 YYNGEE. CDR3 length: 19 amino acids. The CDR3, as DNA: TGTGCCAGCAGCGTAGTTAAAGGGGGTTCCAGCTCTGGGGCCAACGTCCTGACTTTC. This sequence encodes CASSVVKGGSSSGANVLTF.

The rearrangement links TRBV15 to TRBJ2-7; D could derive from TRBD1 or TRBD2 (5 bases each). Per the germline V gene, CDR1 is LNHNV and CDR2 is YYDKDF (reference sequence). There are 15 residues in the CDR3. Trimming cost V 0 bases and J 2 bases, with 11 bases left between them. The CDR3 region has the DNA TGTGCCACCAGCAGAGATCTGGGACCACCCTACGAGCAGTACTTC. Protein sequence: CATSRDLGPPYEQYF.